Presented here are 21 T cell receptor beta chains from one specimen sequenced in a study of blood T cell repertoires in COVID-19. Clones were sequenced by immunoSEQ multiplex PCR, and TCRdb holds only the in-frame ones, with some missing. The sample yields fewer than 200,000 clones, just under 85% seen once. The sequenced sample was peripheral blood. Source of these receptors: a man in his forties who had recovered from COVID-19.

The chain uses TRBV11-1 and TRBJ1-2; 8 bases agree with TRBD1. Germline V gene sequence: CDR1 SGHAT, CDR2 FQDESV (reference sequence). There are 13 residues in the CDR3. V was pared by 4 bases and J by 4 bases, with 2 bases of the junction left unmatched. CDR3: CASSSGQGYGYTF. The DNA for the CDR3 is TGTGCCAGCAGCTCCGGACAGGGCTATGGCTACACCTTC.

The CDR3 loop reads CASSPPDRGPSGYTF. The CDR3 nucleotides read TGTGCCAGCAGCCCCCCCGACAGGGGGCCAAGTGGCTACACCTTC. J is TRBJ1-2 and V is TRBV11-3; 10 bases map to TRBD1. Germline lookup yields CDR1 SGHNT and CDR2 YENEEA. The CDR3 consists of 15 residues. V trimming: 5 bases; J trimming: 7 bases; junction bases outside the gene matches: 10.

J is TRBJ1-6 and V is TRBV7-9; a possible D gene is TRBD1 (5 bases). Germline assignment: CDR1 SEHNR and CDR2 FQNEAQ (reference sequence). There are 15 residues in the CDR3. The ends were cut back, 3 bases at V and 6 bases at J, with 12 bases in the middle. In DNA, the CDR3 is TGTGCCAGCAGCTTGTCCAGGGTTGGTAATTCACCCCTCCACTTT. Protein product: CASSLSRVGNSPLHF.

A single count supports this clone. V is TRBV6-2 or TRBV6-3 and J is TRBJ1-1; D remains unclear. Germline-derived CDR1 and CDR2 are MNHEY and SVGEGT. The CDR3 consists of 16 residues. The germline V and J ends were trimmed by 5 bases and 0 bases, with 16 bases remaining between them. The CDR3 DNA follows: TGTGCCAGCAGTCCAAATTACCGGGGTCTGAACACTGAAGCTTTCTTT. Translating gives CASSPNYRGLNTEAFF.

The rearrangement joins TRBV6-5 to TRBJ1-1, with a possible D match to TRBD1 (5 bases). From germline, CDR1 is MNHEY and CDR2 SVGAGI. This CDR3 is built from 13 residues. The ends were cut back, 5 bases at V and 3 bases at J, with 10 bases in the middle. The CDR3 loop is CASSPFRDTEAFF. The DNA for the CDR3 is TGTGCCAGCAGTCCCTTCAGGGACACTGAAGCTTTCTTT.

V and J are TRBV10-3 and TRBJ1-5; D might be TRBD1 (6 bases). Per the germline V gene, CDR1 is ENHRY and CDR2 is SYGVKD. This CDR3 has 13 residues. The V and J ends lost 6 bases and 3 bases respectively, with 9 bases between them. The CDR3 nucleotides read TGTGCCATCAGCGGACAGATCAATCAGCCCCAGCATTTT. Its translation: CAISGQINQPQHF.

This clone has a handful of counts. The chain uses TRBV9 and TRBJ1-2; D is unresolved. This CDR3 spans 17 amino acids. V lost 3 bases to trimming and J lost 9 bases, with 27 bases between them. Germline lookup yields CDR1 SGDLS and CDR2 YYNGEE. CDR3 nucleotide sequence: TGTGCCAGCAGCGCCGACCCGCTGGAGGACCTCCCTAGGAGCTACACCTTC. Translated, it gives CASSADPLEDLPRSYTF.

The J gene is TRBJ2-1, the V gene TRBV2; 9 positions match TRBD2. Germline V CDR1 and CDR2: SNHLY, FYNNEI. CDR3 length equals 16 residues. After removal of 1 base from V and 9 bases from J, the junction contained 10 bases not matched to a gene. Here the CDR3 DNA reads TGTGCCAGCAGTGAAGAGGTTGGCGGGGGGGCCCTTGAGCAGTTCTTC. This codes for CASSEEVGGGALEQFF.

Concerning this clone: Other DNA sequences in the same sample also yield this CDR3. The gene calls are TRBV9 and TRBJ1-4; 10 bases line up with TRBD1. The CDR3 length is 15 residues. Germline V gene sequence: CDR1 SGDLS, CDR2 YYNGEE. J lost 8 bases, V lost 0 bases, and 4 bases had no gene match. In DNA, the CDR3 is TGTGCCAGCAGCGTAGGACAGGGGGCGAGGGAAAAACTGTTTTTT. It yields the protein CASSVGQGAREKLFF.

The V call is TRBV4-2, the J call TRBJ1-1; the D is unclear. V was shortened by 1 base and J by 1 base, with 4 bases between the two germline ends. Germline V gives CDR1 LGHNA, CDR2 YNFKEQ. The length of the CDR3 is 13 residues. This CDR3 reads CASSQGQNTEAFF. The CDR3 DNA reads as TGTGCCAGCAGCCAAGGGCAGAACACTGAAGCTTTCTTT.

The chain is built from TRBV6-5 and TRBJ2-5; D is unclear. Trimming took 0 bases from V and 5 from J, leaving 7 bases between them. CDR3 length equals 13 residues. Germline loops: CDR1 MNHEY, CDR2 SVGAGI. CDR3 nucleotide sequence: TGTGCCAGCAGTTACTCGAGTATCGAGACCCAGTACTTC. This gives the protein CASSYSSIETQYF.

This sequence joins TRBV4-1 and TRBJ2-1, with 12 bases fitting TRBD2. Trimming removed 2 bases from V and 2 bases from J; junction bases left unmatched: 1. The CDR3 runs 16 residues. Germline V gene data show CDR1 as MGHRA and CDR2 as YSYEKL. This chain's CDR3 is CASSQLAGGTYNEQFF. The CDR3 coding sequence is TGCGCCAGCAGCCAACTAGCGGGGGGGACCTACAATGAGCAGTTCTTC.

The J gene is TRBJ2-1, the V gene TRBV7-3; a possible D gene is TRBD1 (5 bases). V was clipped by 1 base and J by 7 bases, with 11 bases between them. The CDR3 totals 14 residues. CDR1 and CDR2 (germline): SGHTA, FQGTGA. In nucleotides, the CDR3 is TGTGCCAGCAGCTTAAGCCCAGGGCAGAATGAGCAGTTCTTC. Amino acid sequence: CASSLSPGQNEQFF.

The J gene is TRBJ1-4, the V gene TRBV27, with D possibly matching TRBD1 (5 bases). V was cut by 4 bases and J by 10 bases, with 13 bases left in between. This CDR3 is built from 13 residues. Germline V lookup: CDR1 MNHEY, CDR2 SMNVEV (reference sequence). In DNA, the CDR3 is TGTGCCAGCAGTTCCTCCCGGGGGGGAAAACTGTTTTTT. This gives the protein CASSSSRGGKLFF.

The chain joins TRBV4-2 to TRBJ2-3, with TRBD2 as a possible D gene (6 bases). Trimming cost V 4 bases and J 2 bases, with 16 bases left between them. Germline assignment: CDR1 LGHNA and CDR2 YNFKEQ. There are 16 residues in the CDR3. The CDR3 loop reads CASSPSTSPTTDTQYF. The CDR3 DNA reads TGTGCCAGCAGCCCATCCACTAGCCCCACCACAGATACGCAGTATTTT.

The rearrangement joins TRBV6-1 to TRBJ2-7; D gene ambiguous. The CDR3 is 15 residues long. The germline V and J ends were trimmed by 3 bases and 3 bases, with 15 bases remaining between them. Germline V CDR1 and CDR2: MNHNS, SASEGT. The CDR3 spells CASSEVTANIYEQYF. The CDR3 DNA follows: TGTGCCAGCAGTGAGGTTACAGCCAACATCTACGAGCAGTACTTC.

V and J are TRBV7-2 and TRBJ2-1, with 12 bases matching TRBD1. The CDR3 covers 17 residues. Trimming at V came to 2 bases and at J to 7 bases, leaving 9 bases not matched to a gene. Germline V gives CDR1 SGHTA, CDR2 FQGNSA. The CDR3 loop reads CASSLFPPGQGANEQFF. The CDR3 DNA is TGTGCCAGCAGCTTATTTCCCCCGGGACAGGGGGCGAATGAGCAGTTCTTC. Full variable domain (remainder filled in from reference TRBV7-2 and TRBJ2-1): GAGVSQSPSNKVTEKGKDVELRCDPISGHTALYWYRQSLGQGLEFLIYFQGNSAPDKSGLPSDRFSAERTGGSVSTLTIQRTQQEDSAVYLCASSLFPPGQGANEQFFGPGTRLTVL.

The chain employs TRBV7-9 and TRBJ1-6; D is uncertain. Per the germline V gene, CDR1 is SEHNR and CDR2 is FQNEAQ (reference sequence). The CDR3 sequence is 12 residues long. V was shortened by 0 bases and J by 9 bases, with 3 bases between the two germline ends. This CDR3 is CASSLASSPLHF. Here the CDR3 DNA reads TGTGCCAGCAGCTTAGCCAGTTCACCCCTCCACTTT.

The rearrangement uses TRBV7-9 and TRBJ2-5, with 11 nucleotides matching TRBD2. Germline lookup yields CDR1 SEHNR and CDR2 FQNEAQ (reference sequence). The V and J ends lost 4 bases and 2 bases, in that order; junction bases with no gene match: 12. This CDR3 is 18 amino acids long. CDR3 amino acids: CASSYSRLAGSLQETQYF. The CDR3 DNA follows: TGTGCCAGCAGCTACTCAAGACTAGCGGGGAGCTTGCAAGAGACCCAGTACTTC. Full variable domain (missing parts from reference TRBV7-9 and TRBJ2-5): DTGVSQNPRHKITKRGQNVTFRCDPISEHNRLYWYRQTLGQGPEFLTYFQNEAQLEKSRLLSDRFSAERPKGSFSTLEIQRTEQGDSAMYLCASSYSRLAGSLQETQYFGPGTRLLVL.

The CDR3 sequence: CASSYRGLAGGPNTGELFF. In DNA, the CDR3 is TGTGCCAGCAGTTACCGCGGACTAGCGGGAGGGCCGAACACCGGGGAGCTGTTTTTT. The chain has TRBV6-2 or TRBV6-3 and TRBJ2-2; 15 bases map to TRBD2. CDR3 length equals 19 residues. Germline V gene data show CDR1 as MNHEY and CDR2 as SVGEGT. V trimming: 2 bases; J trimming: 0 bases; junction bases outside the gene matches: 4.

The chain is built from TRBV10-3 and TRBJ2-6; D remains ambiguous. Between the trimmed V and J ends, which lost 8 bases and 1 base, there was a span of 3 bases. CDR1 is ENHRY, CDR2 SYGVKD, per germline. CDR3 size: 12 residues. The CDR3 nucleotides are TGTGCCATCTATTCTGGGGCCAACGTCCTGACTTTC. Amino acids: CAIYSGANVLTF.